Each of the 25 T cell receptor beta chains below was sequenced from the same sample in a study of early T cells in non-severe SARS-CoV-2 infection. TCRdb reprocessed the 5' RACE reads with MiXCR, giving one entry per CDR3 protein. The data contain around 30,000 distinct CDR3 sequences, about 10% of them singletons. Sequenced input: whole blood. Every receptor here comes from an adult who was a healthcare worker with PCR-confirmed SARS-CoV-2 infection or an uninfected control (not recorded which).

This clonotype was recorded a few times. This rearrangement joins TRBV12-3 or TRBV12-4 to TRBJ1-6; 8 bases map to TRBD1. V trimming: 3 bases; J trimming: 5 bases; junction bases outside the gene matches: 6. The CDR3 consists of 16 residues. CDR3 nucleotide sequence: TGTGCCAGCAGTTTCAAGGGACAGGCGAATAATTCACCCCTCCACTTT. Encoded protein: CASSFKGQANNSPLHF.

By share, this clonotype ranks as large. The CDR3: CASSPMGQPGNTEAFF. In DNA, the CDR3 is TGTGCCAGCAGCCCAATGGGGCAGCCGGGGAACACTGAAGCTTTCTTT. This chain connects TRBV13 to TRBJ1-1; possible D gene TRBD1, 5 bases. Germline V gene sequence: CDR1 PRHDT, CDR2 FYEKMQ (reference sequence). CDR3 size: 16 residues. Trimming shortened V by 5 bases and J by 1 base, and 17 bases separated the two germline ends.

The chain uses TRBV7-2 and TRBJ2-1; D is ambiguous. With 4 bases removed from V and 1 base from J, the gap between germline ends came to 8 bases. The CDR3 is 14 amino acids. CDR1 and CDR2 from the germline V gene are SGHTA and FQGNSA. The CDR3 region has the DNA TGTGCCAGCAGCTCCGTCCTTTCCTACAATGAGCAGTTCTTC. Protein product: CASSSVLSYNEQFF. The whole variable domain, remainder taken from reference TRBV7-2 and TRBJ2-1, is GAGVSQSPSNKVTEKGKDVELRCDPISGHTALYWYRQSLGQGLEFLIYFQGNSAPDKSGLPSDRFSAERTGGSVSTLTIQRTQQEDSAVYLCASSSVLSYNEQFFGPGTRLTVL.

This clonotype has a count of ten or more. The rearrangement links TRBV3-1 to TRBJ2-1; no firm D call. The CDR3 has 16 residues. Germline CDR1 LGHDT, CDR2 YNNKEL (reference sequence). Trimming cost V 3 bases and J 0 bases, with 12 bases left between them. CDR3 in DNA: TGTGCCAGCAGCCAGGAACGGTGGGCCTCCTACAATGAGCAGTTCTTC. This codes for CASSQERWASYNEQFF.

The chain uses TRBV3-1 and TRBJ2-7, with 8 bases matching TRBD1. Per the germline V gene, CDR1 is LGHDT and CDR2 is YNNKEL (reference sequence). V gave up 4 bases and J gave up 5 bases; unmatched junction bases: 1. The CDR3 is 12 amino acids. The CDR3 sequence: CASSRTGNEQYF. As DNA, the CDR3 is TGTGCCAGCAGCCGGACAGGGAACGAGCAGTACTTC.

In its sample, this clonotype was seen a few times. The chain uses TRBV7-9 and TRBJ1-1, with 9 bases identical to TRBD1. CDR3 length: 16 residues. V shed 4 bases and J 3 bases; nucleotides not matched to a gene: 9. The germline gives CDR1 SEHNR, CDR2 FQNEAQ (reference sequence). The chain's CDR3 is CASSWLGDRVDTEAFF. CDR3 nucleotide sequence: TGTGCCAGCAGCTGGTTGGGGGACAGGGTGGACACTGAAGCTTTCTTT.

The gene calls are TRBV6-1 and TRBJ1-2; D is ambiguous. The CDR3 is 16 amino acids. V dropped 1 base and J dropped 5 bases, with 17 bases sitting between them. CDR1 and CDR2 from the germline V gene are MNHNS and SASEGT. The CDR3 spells CASSEGFAGLGYGYTF. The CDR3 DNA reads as TGTGCCAGCAGTGAAGGATTCGCGGGGTTAGGATATGGCTACACCTTC.

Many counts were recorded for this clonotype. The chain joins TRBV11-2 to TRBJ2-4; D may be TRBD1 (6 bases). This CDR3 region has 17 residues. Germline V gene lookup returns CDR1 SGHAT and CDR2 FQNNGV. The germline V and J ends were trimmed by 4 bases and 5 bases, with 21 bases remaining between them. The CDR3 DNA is TGTGCCAGCAGCTCCCACCGGGACACTCCTAGCCAAAACATTCAGTACTTC. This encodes CASSSHRDTPSQNIQYF.

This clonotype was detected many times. The DNA for the CDR3 is TGTGCCAGCAGCCCCGGGGCCGACCCCGTGGAGTTCTTC. It encodes CASSPGADPVEFF. The gene calls are TRBV7-9 and TRBJ2-1, with D tentatively TRBD1 or TRBD2 (5 bases each). In germline, CDR1 is SEHNR, CDR2 FQNEAQ (reference sequence). Trimming stripped 5 bases from V and 14 bases from J, with 19 bases between. This CDR3 region has 13 residues.

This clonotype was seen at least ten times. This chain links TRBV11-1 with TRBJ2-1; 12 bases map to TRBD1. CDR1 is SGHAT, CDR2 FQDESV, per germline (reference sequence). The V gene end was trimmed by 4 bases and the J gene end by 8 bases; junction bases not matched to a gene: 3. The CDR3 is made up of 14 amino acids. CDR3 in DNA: TGTGCCAGCAGCTCCGGGACAGGGGGCGATGAGCAGTTCTTC. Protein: CASSSGTGGDEQFF. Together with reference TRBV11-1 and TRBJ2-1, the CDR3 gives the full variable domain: EAEVAQSPRYKITEKSQAVAFWCDPISGHATLYWYRQILGQGPELLVQFQDESVVDDSQLPKDRFSAERLKGVDSTLKIQPAELGDSAMYLCASSSGTGGDEQFFGPGTRLTVL.

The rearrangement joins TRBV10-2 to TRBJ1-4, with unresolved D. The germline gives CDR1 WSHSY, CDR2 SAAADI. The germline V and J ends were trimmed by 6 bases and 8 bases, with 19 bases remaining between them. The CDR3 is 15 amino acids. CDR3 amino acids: CASSVTAPNEEKLFF. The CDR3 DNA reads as TGCGCCAGCAGCGTAACAGCCCCTAACGAGGAAAAACTGTTTTTT.

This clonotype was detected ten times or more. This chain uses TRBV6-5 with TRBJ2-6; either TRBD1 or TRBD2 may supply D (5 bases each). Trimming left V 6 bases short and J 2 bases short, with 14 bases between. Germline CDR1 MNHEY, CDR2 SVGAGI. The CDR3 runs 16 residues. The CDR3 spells CASSSYGTAGANVLTF. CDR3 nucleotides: TGTGCCAGCAGCTCTTACGGGACCGCTGGGGCCAACGTCCTGACTTTC.

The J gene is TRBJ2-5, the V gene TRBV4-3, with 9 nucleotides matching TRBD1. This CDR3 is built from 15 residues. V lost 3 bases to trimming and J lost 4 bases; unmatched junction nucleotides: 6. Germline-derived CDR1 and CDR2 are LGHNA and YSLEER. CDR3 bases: TGCGCCAGCAGCCACTCACAGGGGGCGGGAGAGACCCAGTACTTC. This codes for CASSHSQGAGETQYF.

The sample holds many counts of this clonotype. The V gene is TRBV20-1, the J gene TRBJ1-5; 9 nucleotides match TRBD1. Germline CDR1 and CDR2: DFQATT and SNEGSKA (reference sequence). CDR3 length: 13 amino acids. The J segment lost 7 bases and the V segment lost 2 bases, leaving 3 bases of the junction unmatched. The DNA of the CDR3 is TGCAGTGCTAGAAGGACAGGGGAACAGCCCCAGCATTTT. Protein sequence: CSARRTGEQPQHF.

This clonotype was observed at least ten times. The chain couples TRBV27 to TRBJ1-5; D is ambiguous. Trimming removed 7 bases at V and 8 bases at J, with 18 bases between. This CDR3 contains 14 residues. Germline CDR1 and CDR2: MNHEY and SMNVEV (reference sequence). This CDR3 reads CASKSWQAREPQHF. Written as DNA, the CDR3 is TGTGCCAGCAAATCGTGGCAGGCTCGAGAGCCCCAGCATTTT.

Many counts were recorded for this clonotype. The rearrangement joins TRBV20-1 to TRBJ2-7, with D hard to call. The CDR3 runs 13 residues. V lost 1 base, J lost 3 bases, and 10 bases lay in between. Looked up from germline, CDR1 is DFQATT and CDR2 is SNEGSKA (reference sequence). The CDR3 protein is CSARVGSYYEQYF. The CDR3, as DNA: TGCAGTGCTAGAGTCGGCAGCTACTACGAGCAGTACTTC.

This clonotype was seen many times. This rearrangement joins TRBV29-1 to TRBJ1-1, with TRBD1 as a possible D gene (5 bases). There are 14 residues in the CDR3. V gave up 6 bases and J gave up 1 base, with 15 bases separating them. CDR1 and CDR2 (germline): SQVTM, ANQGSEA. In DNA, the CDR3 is TGCAGCGTAGAGGAGGGGTTTTCGAACACTGAAGCTTTCTTT. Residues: CSVEEGFSNTEAFF.

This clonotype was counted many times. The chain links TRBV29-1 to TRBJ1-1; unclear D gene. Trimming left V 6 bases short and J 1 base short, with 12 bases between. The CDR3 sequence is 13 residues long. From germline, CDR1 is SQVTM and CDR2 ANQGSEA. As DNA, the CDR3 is TGCAGCGTGGTCCGGGGTACGAACACTGAAGCTTTCTTT. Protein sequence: CSVVRGTNTEAFF.

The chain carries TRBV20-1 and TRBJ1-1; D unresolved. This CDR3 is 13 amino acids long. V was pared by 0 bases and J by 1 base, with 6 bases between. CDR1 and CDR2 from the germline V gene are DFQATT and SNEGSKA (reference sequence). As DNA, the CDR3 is TGCAGTGCTAGAGATGCCAGGAACACTGAAGCTTTCTTT. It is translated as CSARDARNTEAFF.

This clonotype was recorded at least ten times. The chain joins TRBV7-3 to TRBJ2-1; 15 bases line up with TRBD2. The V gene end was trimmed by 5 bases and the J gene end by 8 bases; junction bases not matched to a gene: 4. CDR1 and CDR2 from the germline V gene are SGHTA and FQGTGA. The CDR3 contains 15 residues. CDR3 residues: CASSMGLAGGYEQFF. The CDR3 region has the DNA TGTGCCAGCAGCATGGGACTAGCGGGGGGCTATGAGCAGTTCTTC.

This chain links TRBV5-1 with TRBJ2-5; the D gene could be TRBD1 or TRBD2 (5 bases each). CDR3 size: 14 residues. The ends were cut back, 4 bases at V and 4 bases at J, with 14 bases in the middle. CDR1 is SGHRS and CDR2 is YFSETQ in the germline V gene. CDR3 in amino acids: CASSVLGVSETQYF. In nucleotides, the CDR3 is TGCGCCAGCAGCGTCTTGGGGGTTTCAGAGACCCAGTACTTC. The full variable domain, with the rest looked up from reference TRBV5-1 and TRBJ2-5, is KAGVTQTPRYLIKTRGQQVTLSCSPISGHRSVSWYQQTPGQGLQFLFEYFSETQRNKGNFPGRFSGRQFSNSRSEMNVSTLELGDSALYLCASSVLGVSETQYFGPGTRLLVL.

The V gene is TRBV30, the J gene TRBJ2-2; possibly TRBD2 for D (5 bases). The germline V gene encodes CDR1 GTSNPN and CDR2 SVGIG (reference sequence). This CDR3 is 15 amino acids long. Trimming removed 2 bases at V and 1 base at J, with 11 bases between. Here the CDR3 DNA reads TGTGCCTGGAGTCGTCTAGCTATGAACACCGGGGAGCTGTTTTTT. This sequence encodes CAWSRLAMNTGELFF.

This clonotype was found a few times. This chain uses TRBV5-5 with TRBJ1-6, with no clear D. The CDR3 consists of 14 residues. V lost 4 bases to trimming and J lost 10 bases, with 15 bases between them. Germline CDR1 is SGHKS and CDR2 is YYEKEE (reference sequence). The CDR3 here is CASSPETRPSPLHF. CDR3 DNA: TGTGCCAGCAGCCCAGAGACCCGGCCATCACCCCTCCACTTT.

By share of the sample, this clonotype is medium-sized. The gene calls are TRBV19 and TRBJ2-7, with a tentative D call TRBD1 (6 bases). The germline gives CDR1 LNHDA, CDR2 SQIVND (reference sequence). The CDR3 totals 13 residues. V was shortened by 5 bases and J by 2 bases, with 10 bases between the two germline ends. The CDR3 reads CASSVTGTYEQYF. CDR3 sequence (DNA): TGTGCCAGTAGTGTTACAGGGACCTACGAGCAGTACTTC.

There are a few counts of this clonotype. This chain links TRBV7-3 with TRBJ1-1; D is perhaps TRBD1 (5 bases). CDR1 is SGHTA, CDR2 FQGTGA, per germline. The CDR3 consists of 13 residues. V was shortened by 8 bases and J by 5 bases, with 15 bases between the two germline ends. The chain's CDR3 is CASGGSGFTEAFF. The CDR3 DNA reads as TGTGCCAGCGGGGGTTCAGGGTTTACTGAAGCTTTCTTT.